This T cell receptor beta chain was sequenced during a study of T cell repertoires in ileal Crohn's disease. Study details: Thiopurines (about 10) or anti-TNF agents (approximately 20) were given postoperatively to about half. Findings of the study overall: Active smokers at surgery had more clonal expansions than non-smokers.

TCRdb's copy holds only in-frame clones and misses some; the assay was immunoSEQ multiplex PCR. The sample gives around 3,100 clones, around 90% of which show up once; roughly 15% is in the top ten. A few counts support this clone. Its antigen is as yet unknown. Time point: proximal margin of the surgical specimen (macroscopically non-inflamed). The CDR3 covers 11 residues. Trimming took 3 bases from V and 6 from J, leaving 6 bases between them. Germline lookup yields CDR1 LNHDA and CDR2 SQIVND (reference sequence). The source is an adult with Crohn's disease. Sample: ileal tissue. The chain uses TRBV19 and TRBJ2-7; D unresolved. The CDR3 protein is CASSMSGEQYF. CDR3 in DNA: TGTGCCAGTAGTATGTCTGGCGAGCAGTACTTC.